This T cell receptor (beta chain) was sequenced in a study of cytomegalovirus exposure and HLA in healthy donors. CDR1 and CDR2 (germline): SEHNR, FQNEAQ (reference sequence). The CDR3 is 16 amino acids. The ends lost 2 bases at V and 2 bases at J; junction bases unmatched: 6. Only one count was recorded for this clone. The antigen is unknown. The study ran its PCR with 60 Vbeta and 13 Jbeta primers. Sequenced by immunoSEQ multiplex PCR; TCRdb stores in-frame clones only, minus some. The sample contains about 200,000 clones, about four fifths of which appear only once. General observations from the study: High specificity and sensitivity for cytomegalovirus status were reported for the classifier. The authors excluded some V segments, including TRBV6-2 and TRBV6-3, as indistinguishable.

V and J are TRBV7-9 and TRBJ2-5, with 9 bases aligning to TRBD2. Sequencing input: PBMCs. The sequence was collected from a male donor in good health and CMV-seropositive. The CDR3 DNA follows: TGTGCCAGCAGCTTACGTGCGGGAGGGCCGCAAGAGACCCAGTACTTC. Protein sequence: CASSLRAGGPQETQYF. Based on the CDR3 plus reference TRBV7-9 and TRBJ2-5, the full variable domain is DTGVSQNPRHKITKRGQNVTFRCDPISEHNRLYWYRQTLGQGPEFLTYFQNEAQLEKSRLLSDRFSAERPKGSFSTLEIQRTEQGDSAMYLCASSLRAGGPQETQYFGPGTRLLVL.